The 18 T cell receptor beta chains listed next were all sequenced from one sample in a study of control samples from healthy donors and cancer patients. Sequencing was performed with immunoSEQ multiplex PCR; in TCRdb, only in-frame clones are kept and a portion is missing. The sample carries roughly 80,000 clones, about 88% recorded once. The sequencing input was blood. The source of these receptors is a woman aged 50 to 65 in good health.

This chain uses TRBV3-1 (or the pseudogene TRBV3-2) with TRBJ1-4, with a weak D call TRBD1 (6 bases). V gave up 5 bases and J gave up 7 bases, with 11 bases separating them. Germline V lookup: CDR1 LGHDT, CDR2 YNNKEL (reference sequence). The CDR3 loop spans 13 amino acids. The CDR3 bases are TGTGCCAGCAGCTTCCAAGGGGGTGAAAAACTGTTTTTT. This gives the protein CASSFQGGEKLFF.

The chain combines TRBV9 with TRBJ1-1; D possibly corresponds to TRBD1 (5 bases). This CDR3 has 14 residues. CDR1 is SGDLS, CDR2 YYNGEE, per germline. The germline V and J ends were trimmed by 4 bases and 2 bases, with 12 bases remaining between them. The CDR3 DNA reads TGTGCCAGCAGCCCAGGCGGGGCTAACACTGAAGCTTTCTTT. Its translation: CASSPGGANTEAFF.

V and J are TRBV6-1 and TRBJ2-4, with TRBD1 matching over 7 bases. Germline CDR1 is MNHNS and CDR2 is SASEGT. V dropped 1 base and J dropped 0; count of bases not matched to a gene: 6. CDR3 length: 17 residues. The CDR3 DNA reads TGTGCCAGCAGTGAAGATGAGGGGGCTTTAGCCAAAAACATTCAGTACTTC. Translated: CASSEDEGALAKNIQYF.

As regards this clone: One end of the junction is discordant with germline, which a read error may explain. This chain connects TRBV28 to TRBJ2-7; no clear D gene. The CDR3 has 11 residues. Per germline, CDR1 MDHEN and CDR2 SYDVKM. The CDR3 region is CASSLSSEQYF. Written as DNA, the CDR3 is TGTGCCAGCAGTTTGTCCTCCGAGCAGTACTTC.

The V and J genes are TRBV5-5 and TRBJ1-4; D remains unclear. Trimming removed 0 bases from V and 5 bases from J, with 17 bases in between. Germline loops: CDR1 SGHKS, CDR2 YYEKEE (reference sequence). The CDR3 extends over 17 amino acids. CDR3 sequence reads: CASSLVSDTIGNEKLFF. In DNA form, the CDR3 reads TGTGCCAGCAGCTTGGTGTCAGACACCATAGGGAATGAAAAACTGTTTTTT.

The chain employs TRBV15 and TRBJ2-7, with D uncertain. The CDR3 is 11 amino acids. CDR1 is LNHNV and CDR2 is YYDKDF in the germline V gene (reference sequence). Trimming pared 0 bases from V and 7 bases from J, leaving 4 bases between. This chain's CDR3 is CATSRETEQYF. DNA for the CDR3: TGTGCCACCAGCAGAGAAACAGAGCAGTACTTC.

The chain employs TRBV7-2 and TRBJ2-1; TRBD2 aligns across 12 bases. Trimming took 3 bases from V and 9 from J; bases not matched to a gene: 9. In germline, CDR1 is SGHTA, CDR2 FQGNSA. This CDR3 has 16 amino acids. In nucleotides, the CDR3 is TGTGCCAGCAGCTTCTCTAGGACTAGCGGGGTAGGTGAGCAGTTCTTC. Translation gives CASSFSRTSGVGEQFF.

This clone was picked up a small number of times. The rearrangement uses TRBV19 and TRBJ1-5; TRBD1 matches at 8 bases. The germline CDR1 and CDR2 sequences are LNHDA and SQIVND (reference sequence). This CDR3 contains 16 residues. With 8 bases clipped from V and 5 bases from J, the junction kept 14 bases outside the gene matches. CDR3 region: CASGPRAGGDDQPQHF. For the CDR3, the DNA is TGTGCCAGTGGACCAAGGGCAGGGGGCGACGATCAGCCCCAGCATTTT.

The chain combines TRBV10-1 with TRBJ2-3; no clear D. In germline, CDR1 is WNHNN, CDR2 SYGVQD (reference sequence). This CDR3 has 11 residues. V gave up 8 bases and J gave up 3 bases, with 6 bases separating them. CDR3 nucleotides: TGCGCCAGCCAGTCGACAGATACGCAGTATTTT. Protein: CASQSTDTQYF.

The chain is built from TRBV2 and TRBJ2-3; 8 bases agree with TRBD2. The CDR3 is made up of 14 amino acids. Looked up from germline, CDR1 is SNHLY and CDR2 is FYNNEI. The trim removed 6 bases at V and 6 bases at J, leaving 8 bases unmatched. The CDR3 sequence is CASSQRGPGDTQYF. In DNA, the CDR3 is TGTGCCAGCAGCCAGCGGGGGCCCGGGGATACGCAGTATTTT.

The chain uses TRBV10-2 and TRBJ2-7, with D maybe TRBD2 (7 bases). The V gene lost 5 bases and the J gene lost 2 bases, with 10 bases spanning the gap. Germline CDR1 WSHSY, CDR2 SAAADI. The CDR3 has 13 amino acids. The CDR3 DNA is TGCGCCAGCAGTTCGGGGGGCCCCTACGAGCAGTACTTC. Translating it yields CASSSGGPYEQYF.

This clone is a singleton in its sample. V usage is TRBV6-5 and J usage is TRBJ1-2; 7 bases fit TRBD1. This CDR3 is 14 amino acids long. Germline V lookup: CDR1 MNHEY, CDR2 SVGAGI. Trimming took 5 bases from V and 8 from J; bases not matched to a gene: 11. The CDR3 sequence: CASSPSGTGDGYTF. The DNA for the CDR3 is TGTGCCAGCAGTCCTTCCGGAACAGGGGACGGCTACACCTTC.

This rearrangement joins TRBV29-1 to TRBJ1-3, with 7 bases that match TRBD1. V was pared by 4 bases and J by 1 base, with 13 bases of the junction left unmatched. CDR3 length equals 17 residues. Germline V gives CDR1 SQVTM, CDR2 ANQGSEA. The CDR3 reads CSVAGIGRGLSGNTIYF. As DNA, the CDR3 is TGCAGCGTTGCCGGGATTGGTAGGGGGCTTTCTGGAAACACCATATATTTT.

The rearrangement joins TRBV5-1 to TRBJ1-1, with a tentative D call TRBD1 (6 bases). The germline V gene has CDR1 SGHRS and CDR2 YFSETQ. Trimming cost V 7 bases and J 3 bases, with 13 bases left between them. The CDR3 totals 13 residues. The CDR3 reads CASSRGLDTEAFF. The CDR3 DNA reads TGCGCCAGCTCACGGGGGCTCGACACTGAAGCTTTCTTT.

This clone was counted a single time. J is TRBJ1-6 and V is TRBV3-1 (or the pseudogene TRBV3-2); TRBD1 matches 11 bases. The CDR3 extends over 15 amino acids. In germline, CDR1 is LGHDT, CDR2 YNNKEL (reference sequence). J was trimmed by 10 bases and V by 2 bases; bases with no gene match: 4. The CDR3 nucleotides are TGTGCCAGCAGCCAATGGGACAGGGGGGAATCACCCCTCCACTTT. Its translation: CASSQWDRGESPLHF.

The chain combines TRBV10-3 with TRBJ2-1; 9 nucleotides align to TRBD2. The CDR3 extends over 13 amino acids. Germline V gene data show CDR1 as ENHRY and CDR2 as SYGVKD. V shed 10 bases, J shed 4 bases, and the junction held 5 bases outside the gene matches. The CDR3 bases are TGTGCCACCGAGCGGGGGGCGTACAATGAGCAGTTCTTC. Translated: CATERGAYNEQFF.

The CDR3 coding sequence is TGCGCCAGCAGCCAAGTCGCAGGGGTTGGCAATGAGCAGTTCTTC. Protein product: CASSQVAGVGNEQFF. The V and J genes are TRBV4-1 and TRBJ2-1; weak D call: TRBD1 (6 bases). There are 15 residues in the CDR3. V was clipped by 1 base and J by 6 bases, with 13 bases between them. Germline assignment: CDR1 MGHRA and CDR2 YSYEKL.

This rearrangement joins TRBV6-5 to TRBJ2-6, with a tentative D call TRBD1 (6 bases). CDR3 size: 15 residues. Per germline, CDR1 MNHEY and CDR2 SVGAGI. With 5 bases removed from V and 2 bases from J, the gap between germline ends came to 10 bases. The CDR3 spells CASSLQGPGANVLTF. CDR3 nucleotides: TGTGCCAGCAGTCTACAGGGACCTGGGGCCAACGTCCTGACTTTC.